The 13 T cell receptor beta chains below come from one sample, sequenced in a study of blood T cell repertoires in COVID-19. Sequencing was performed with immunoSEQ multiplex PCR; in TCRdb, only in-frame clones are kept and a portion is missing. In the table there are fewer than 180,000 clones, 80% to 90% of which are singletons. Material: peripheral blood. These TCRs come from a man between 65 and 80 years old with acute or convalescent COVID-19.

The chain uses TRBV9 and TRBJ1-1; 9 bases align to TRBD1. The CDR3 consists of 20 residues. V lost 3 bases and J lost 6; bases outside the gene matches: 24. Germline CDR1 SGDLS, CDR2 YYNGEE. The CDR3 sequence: CASSAAGTGSSYGLMAEAFF. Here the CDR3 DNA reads TGTGCCAGCAGCGCAGCCGGGACAGGGAGCTCGTATGGACTTATGGCTGAAGCTTTCTTT.

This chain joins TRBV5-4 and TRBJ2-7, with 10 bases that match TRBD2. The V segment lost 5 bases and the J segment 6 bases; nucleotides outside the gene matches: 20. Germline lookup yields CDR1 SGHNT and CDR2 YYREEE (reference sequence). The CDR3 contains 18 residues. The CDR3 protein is CASRNRAGKTAGGPEQYF. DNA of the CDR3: TGTGCCAGCAGGAACCGGGCAGGGAAGACAGCGGGAGGGCCCGAGCAGTACTTC. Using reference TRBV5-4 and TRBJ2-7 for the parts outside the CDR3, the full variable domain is ETGVTQSPTHLIKTRGQQVTLRCSSQSGHNTVSWYQQALGQGPQFIFQYYREEENGRGNFPPRFSGLQFPNYSSELNVNALELDDSALYLCASRNRAGKTAGGPEQYFGPGTRLTVT.

CDR3 sequence (DNA): TGTGCCAGCAGCGGGACGGGACTAGCGGGAAAAGGGCAGTTCTTC. This sequence encodes CASSGTGLAGKGQFF. The chain combines TRBV11-2 with TRBJ2-1; the match to TRBD2 covers 13 bases. Germline V CDR1 and CDR2: SGHAT, FQNNGV. After removal of 5 bases from V and 12 bases from J, the junction contained 10 bases not matched to a gene. This CDR3 spans 15 amino acids.

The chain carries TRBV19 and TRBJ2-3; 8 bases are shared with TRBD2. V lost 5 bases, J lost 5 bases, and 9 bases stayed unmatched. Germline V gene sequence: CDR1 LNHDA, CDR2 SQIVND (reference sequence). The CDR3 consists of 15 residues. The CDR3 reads CASSPSGSLIDTQYF. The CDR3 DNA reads TGTGCCAGTAGTCCCAGCGGGAGCCTCATAGATACGCAGTATTTT.

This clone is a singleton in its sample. CDR3 sequence reads: CATSDPSGGYSYNEQFF. CDR3 DNA: TGTGCCACCAGTGACCCCTCAGGGGGATACTCCTACAATGAGCAGTTCTTC. The J gene is TRBJ2-1, the V gene TRBV24-1; 7 bases agree with TRBD1. Germline trimming cut 4 bases from V and 0 bases from J; bases unmatched to any gene: 8. CDR1 is KGHDR and CDR2 is SFDVKD in the germline V gene. The CDR3 consists of 17 residues.

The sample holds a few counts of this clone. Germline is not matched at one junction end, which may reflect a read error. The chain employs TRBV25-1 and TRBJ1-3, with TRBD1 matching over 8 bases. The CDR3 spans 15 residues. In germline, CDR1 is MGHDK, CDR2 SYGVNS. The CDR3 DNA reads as TGTGCCAGCAGGGAATCTGGACAGGGCGGAAACACCATATATTTT. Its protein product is CASRESGQGGNTIYF.

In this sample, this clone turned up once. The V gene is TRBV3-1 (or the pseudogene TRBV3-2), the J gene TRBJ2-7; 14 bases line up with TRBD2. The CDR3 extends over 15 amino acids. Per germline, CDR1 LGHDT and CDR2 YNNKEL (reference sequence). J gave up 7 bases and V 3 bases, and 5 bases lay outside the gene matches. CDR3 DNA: TGTGCCAGCAGCCACGGACTAGCGGGAGGTGGGGAGCAGTACTTC. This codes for CASSHGLAGGGEQYF.

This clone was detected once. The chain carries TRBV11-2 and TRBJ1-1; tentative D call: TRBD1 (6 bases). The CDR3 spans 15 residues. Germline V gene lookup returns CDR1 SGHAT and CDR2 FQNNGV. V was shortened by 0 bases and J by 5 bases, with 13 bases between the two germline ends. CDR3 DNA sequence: TGTGCCAGCAGCTTAGATACTGGGGGCGTAACTGAAGCTTTCTTT. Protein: CASSLDTGGVTEAFF. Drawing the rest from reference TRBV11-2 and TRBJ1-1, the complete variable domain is EAGVAQSPRYKIIEKRQSVAFWCNPISGHATLYWYQQILGQGPKLLIQFQNNGVVDDSQLPKDRFSAERLKGVDSTLKIQPAKLEDSAVYLCASSLDTGGVTEAFFGQGTRLTVV.

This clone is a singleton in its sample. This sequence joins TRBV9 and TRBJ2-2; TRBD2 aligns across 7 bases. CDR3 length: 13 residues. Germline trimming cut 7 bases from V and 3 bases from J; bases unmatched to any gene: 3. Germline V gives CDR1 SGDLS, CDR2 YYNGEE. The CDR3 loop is CASRAGDTGELFF. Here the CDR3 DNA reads TGTGCCAGCCGGGCGGGAGACACCGGGGAGCTGTTTTTT.

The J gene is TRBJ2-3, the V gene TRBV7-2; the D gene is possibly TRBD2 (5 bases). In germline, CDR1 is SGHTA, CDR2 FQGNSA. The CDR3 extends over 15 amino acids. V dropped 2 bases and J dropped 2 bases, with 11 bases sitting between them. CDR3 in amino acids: CASSLMAGSTDTQYF. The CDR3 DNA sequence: TGTGCCAGCAGCTTAATGGCGGGCTCCACAGATACGCAGTATTTT.

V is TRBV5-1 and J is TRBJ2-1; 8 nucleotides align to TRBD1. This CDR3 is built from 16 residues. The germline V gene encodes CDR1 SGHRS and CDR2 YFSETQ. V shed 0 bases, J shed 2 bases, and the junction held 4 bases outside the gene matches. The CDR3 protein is CASSLGGQVTYNEQFF. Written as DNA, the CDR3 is TGCGCCAGCAGCTTGGGGGGACAGGTTACCTACAATGAGCAGTTCTTC.

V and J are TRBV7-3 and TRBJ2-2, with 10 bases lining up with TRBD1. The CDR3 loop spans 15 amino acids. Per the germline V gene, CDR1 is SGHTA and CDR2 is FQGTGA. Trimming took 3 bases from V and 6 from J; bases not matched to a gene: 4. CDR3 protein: CASSLTGGAAGELFF. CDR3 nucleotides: TGTGCCAGCAGCTTGACAGGGGGCGCGGCCGGGGAGCTGTTTTTT.

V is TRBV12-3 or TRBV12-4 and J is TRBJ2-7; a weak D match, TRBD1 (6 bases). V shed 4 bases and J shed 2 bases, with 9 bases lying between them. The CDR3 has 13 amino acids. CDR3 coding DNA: TGTGCCAGCAGTTCAGGGGTTACCTACGAGCAGTACTTC. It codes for CASSSGVTYEQYF.